The 13 T cell receptor beta chains reported below all come from one sample, sequenced in a study of tumor-infiltrating lymphocytes in localized non-small cell lung cancer. Repertoires were generated with immunoSEQ multiplex PCR, while TCRdb's copy carries only in-frame clones and drops some. Of more than 15,000 clones listed, approximately 70% were seen once; the top ten hold roughly 9.8%. The specimen was lung tumor tissue. All receptors come from a human donor with non-small cell lung cancer.

This chain joins TRBV4-3 and TRBJ2-5; D remains ambiguous. Trimming removed 0 bases from V and 1 base from J, with 12 bases in between. The germline gives CDR1 LGHNA, CDR2 YSLEER. This CDR3 has 16 amino acids. CDR3 region: CASSQDSGSPQETQYF. The DNA for the CDR3 is TGCGCCAGCAGCCAAGATTCGGGTAGCCCCCAAGAGACCCAGTACTTC.

V is TRBV19 and J is TRBJ1-1; D not resolved. Germline V gene data show CDR1 as LNHDA and CDR2 as SQIVND (reference sequence). Trimming left V 6 bases short and J 4 bases short, with 15 bases between. The CDR3 extends over 14 amino acids. The CDR3 DNA reads as TGTGCCAGTAGGCCCTCCCGGCTGGTCACTGAAGCTTTCTTT. This gives the protein CASRPSRLVTEAFF. The whole variable domain, remainder taken from reference TRBV19 and TRBJ1-1, is DGGITQSPKYLFRKEGQNVTLSCEQNLNHDAMYWYRQDPGQGLRLIYYSQIVNDFQKGDIAEGYSVSREKKESFPLTVTSAQKNPTAFYLCASRPSRLVTEAFFGQGTRLTVV.

This clone was observed once. The CDR3 is CASTTAGRASEQYF. In nucleotides, the CDR3 is TGTGCCAGCACGACGGCGGGAAGGGCCTCTGAGCAGTACTTC. This chain joins TRBV5-4 and TRBJ2-7; D perhaps matches TRBD2 (6 bases). This CDR3 comprises 14 residues. In germline, CDR1 is SGHNT, CDR2 YYREEE (reference sequence). V lost 6 bases and J lost 7, with 20 bases in between.

The J gene is TRBJ2-1, the V gene TRBV11-3; D is ambiguous. Trimming left V 0 bases short and J 3 bases short, with 6 bases between. Germline-derived CDR1 and CDR2 are SGHNT and YENEEA. The CDR3 extends over 14 amino acids. CDR3 amino acids: CASSLDAHYNEQFF. In DNA form, the CDR3 reads TGTGCCAGCAGCTTAGATGCACACTACAATGAGCAGTTCTTC.

The chain recombines TRBV9 with TRBJ2-1, with D possibly being TRBD1 (6 bases). This CDR3 region has 15 residues. CDR1 is SGDLS and CDR2 is YYNGEE in the germline V gene. Deletions cut 4 bases from V and 3 bases from J, with 14 bases between. CDR3 amino acids: CASSIKDSSYNEQFF. The CDR3 region has the DNA TGTGCCAGCAGCATTAAGGACAGTAGCTACAATGAGCAGTTCTTC.

The chain has TRBV30 and TRBJ1-1; 9 bases are a match to TRBD1. CDR1 is GTSNPN, CDR2 SVGIG, per germline (reference sequence). The CDR3 runs to 12 residues. Trimming removed 2 bases from V and 8 bases from J; junction bases left unmatched: 3. CDR3 sequence reads: CAWSKDRGEAFF. The CDR3 DNA reads TGTGCCTGGAGTAAGGACAGGGGCGAAGCTTTCTTT.

This sequence joins TRBV29-1 and TRBJ2-2; D remains ambiguous. Germline CDR1 is SQVTM and CDR2 is ANQGSEA. V lost 4 bases and J 9 bases, leaving 12 bases between the germline ends. The CDR3 length is 12 residues. CDR3 region: CSVGGGERELFF. As DNA, the CDR3 is TGCAGCGTTGGGGGTGGGGAAAGGGAGCTGTTTTTT.

The chain is built from TRBV4-3 and TRBJ2-1, with 10 bases fitting TRBD2. Trimming cost V 0 bases and J 4 bases; bases outside gene matches: 0. This CDR3 has 15 residues. CDR1 and CDR2 (germline): LGHNA, YSLEER. The CDR3 loop is CASSQELAGYNEQFF. CDR3 DNA: TGCGCCAGCAGCCAAGAACTAGCGGGGTACAATGAGCAGTTCTTC.

This clone came up once. J is TRBJ1-5 and V is TRBV27; TRBD1 might be the D (5 bases). Trimming took 5 bases from V and 4 from J, leaving 15 bases between them. The germline gives CDR1 MNHEY, CDR2 SMNVEV (reference sequence). The CDR3 totals 15 residues. CDR3 nucleotides: TGTGCCAGCAGTCCCCGCAGACAGTCTAATCAGCCCCAGCATTTT. This translates into CASSPRRQSNQPQHF.

In this sample, this clone turned up once. This sequence joins TRBV5-1 and TRBJ2-3; 9 bases agree with TRBD2. The length of the CDR3 is 17 residues. The germline gives CDR1 SGHRS, CDR2 YFSETQ. V lost 4 bases and J lost 2; bases outside the gene matches: 11. The CDR3 reads CASSGGGAGGLTDTQYF. CDR3 coding DNA: TGCGCCAGCAGCGGCGGGGGAGCGGGGGGTCTCACAGATACGCAGTATTTT.

This clone was detected a few times. The rearrangement joins TRBV21-1 to TRBJ2-7; TRBD2, the table's D call, lacks a check against the DNA. TRBV21-1 is classified as a pseudogene. The CDR3 has 19 amino acids. Written as DNA, the CDR3 is TGTGCCAGCACCCCCCCGGGAGGGCCGCCGTTTCACACCCCTTACGAGCAGTACTTC. This sequence encodes CASTPPGGPPFHTPYEQYF.

The chain is built from TRBV2 and TRBJ1-1; D is undetermined. Germline V CDR1 and CDR2: SNHLY, FYNNEI. Trimming took 3 bases from V and 5 from J, leaving 4 bases between them. The CDR3 totals 11 residues. CDR3: CASSDVTEAFF. Written as DNA, the CDR3 is TGTGCCAGCAGTGATGTAACTGAAGCTTTCTTT.

This clone was counted a few times. V usage is TRBV11-3 and J usage is TRBJ2-1; 8 bases map to TRBD2. The CDR3 has 15 amino acids. Germline loops: CDR1 SGHNT, CDR2 YENEEA. With V trimmed by 5 bases and J by 6 bases, 9 bases remained unmatched. CDR3 sequence (DNA): TGTGCCAGCAGCGTCAGCGGGAGTTATGGCAATGAGCAGTTCTTC. It is translated as CASSVSGSYGNEQFF.